This record covers a single TCR beta chain. Its target is unknown. The entry originates in a study of cytotoxic CD8 clonotypes in ibrutinib-treated CLL. The V gene lost 3 bases and the J gene lost 3 bases, with 14 bases spanning the gap. Per germline, CDR1 GTSNPN and CDR2 SVGIG (reference sequence). The length of the CDR3 is 14 residues. General study points: Public clonotypes proved infrequent, and on treatment they shrank or remained steady. The study found baseline clonality above age-matched healthy donors, tracking circulating CD8+ T-cell counts.

Profiling relied on immunoSEQ multiplex PCR, and the TCRdb table lists in-frame clones only, not all of them. The table records around 140,000 clones, 80% of them present only once. The source was PBMCs, collected after 36 months of ibrutinib treatment. The receptor was isolated from a human donor with chronic lymphocytic leukemia. The rearrangement joins TRBV30 to TRBJ1-2; D remains ambiguous. The CDR3 loop is CAWSEDGAYYGYTF. The CDR3, as DNA: TGTGCCTGGAGCGAGGACGGCGCCTACTATGGCTACACCTTC.